These 8 T cell receptor beta chains came from one sample sequenced in a study of T cells in Graves' hyperthyroidism and ophthalmopathy. The investigators amplified TCR beta CDR3 regions from RNA transcripts. The HTBI primer set drove a first-round RT-PCR of the TCR CDR3. Via MiXCR, TCRdb re-called the multiplex PCR reads, giving one row per CDR3 protein. The sample consists of some 360,000 distinct CDR3 sequences, about a sixth of them appearing once. The specimen was blood. The receptors here all came from a woman in her forties with Graves' ophthalmopathy.

V is TRBV11-3 and J is TRBJ2-7; 7 positions agree with TRBD2. V shed 4 bases and J 1 base; nucleotides not matched to a gene: 4. The germline CDR1 and CDR2 sequences are SGHNT and YENEEA. CDR3 size: 14 residues. This CDR3 reads CASSSWEGSYEQYF. The CDR3 DNA reads as TGTGCCAGCAGCTCCTGGGAGGGTTCCTACGAGCAGTACTTC.

Ten or more counts support this clonotype. The rearrangement links TRBV14 to TRBJ1-2; D is undetermined. This CDR3 has 14 amino acids. Deletions cut 4 bases from V and 5 bases from J, with 14 bases between. Germline CDR1 SGHDN, CDR2 FVKESK. CDR3 loop: CASSRVANGYGYTF. CDR3 DNA sequence: TGTGCCAGCAGCCGAGTAGCTAACGGGTATGGCTACACCTTC.

This clonotype has a count of ten or more. The rearrangement joins TRBV2 to TRBJ1-2, with D possibly being TRBD1 (5 bases). The CDR3 sequence is 14 residues long. CDR1 is SNHLY, CDR2 FYNNEI, per germline. Trimming left V 0 bases short and J 6 bases short, with 11 bases between. DNA for the CDR3: TGTGCCAGCAGTGAAGCAAGGGGAAGGAATGGCTACACCTTC. Protein sequence: CASSEARGRNGYTF.

This clonotype showed up many times. This chain connects TRBV7-8 to TRBJ2-5, with 9 bases identical to TRBD2. Trimming removed 7 bases from V and 1 base from J; junction bases left unmatched: 7. Germline lookup yields CDR1 SGHVS and CDR2 FQNEAQ. The CDR3 sequence is 15 residues long. The CDR3 DNA sequence: TGTGCCAGCACCCGCGGGGGGGAACCCCAAGAGACCCAGTACTTC. It specifies CASTRGGEPQETQYF.

The chain has TRBV20-1 and TRBJ2-6; weak D call: TRBD1 (6 bases). V lost 3 bases to trimming and J lost 0 bases, with 15 bases between them. From germline, CDR1 is DFQATT and CDR2 SNEGSKA (reference sequence). CDR3 length: 17 amino acids. CDR3: CSASTGTSTSGANVLTF. The CDR3 bases are TGCAGTGCTAGCACCGGGACATCAACCTCTGGGGCCAACGTCCTGACTTTC.

This clonotype was seen many times. The chain couples TRBV5-1 to TRBJ1-2; no reliable D call. Trimming took off 0 bases at V and 3 bases at J, with 12 bases between the two ends. The germline gives CDR1 SGHRS, CDR2 YFSETQ. CDR3 length: 15 residues. CDR3 sequence reads: CASSLVRERDYGYTF. CDR3 DNA: TGCGCCAGCAGCTTGGTACGGGAACGAGACTATGGCTACACCTTC.

This CDR3 is CAWRARDRAKNIQYF. CDR3 DNA sequence: TGTGCCTGGAGGGCCCGGGACAGGGCCAAAAACATTCAGTACTTC. The genes are TRBV30 and TRBJ2-4; 8 bases agree with TRBD1. The CDR3 has 15 residues. From germline, CDR1 is GTSNPN and CDR2 SVGIG (reference sequence). V lost 3 bases to trimming and J lost 1 base; unmatched junction nucleotides: 5.

The V and J genes are TRBV19 and TRBJ1-2, with a possible D match to TRBD1 (6 bases). This CDR3 spans 14 amino acids. V was pared by 6 bases and J by 4 bases, with 15 bases between. The V gene's germline CDR1 is LNHDA and CDR2 SQIVND (reference sequence). The CDR3 DNA sequence: TGTGCCAGTAGACCCTCCCGGGACACCTATGGCTACACCTTC. Amino acids: CASRPSRDTYGYTF.